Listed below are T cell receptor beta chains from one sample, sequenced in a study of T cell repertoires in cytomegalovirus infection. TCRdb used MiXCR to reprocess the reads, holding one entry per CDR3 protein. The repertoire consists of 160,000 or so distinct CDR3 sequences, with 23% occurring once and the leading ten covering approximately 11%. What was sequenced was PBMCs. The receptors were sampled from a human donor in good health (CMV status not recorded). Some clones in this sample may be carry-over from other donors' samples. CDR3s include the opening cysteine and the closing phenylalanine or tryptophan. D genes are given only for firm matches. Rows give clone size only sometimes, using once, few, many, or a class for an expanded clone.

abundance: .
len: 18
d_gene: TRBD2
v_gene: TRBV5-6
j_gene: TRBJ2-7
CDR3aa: CASSPLASLAGPFYEQYF
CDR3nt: TGTGCCAGCAGTCCCTTGGCATCCCTAGCGGGACCGTTCTACGAGCAGTACTTC

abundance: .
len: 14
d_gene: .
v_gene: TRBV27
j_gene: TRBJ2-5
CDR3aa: CASSPPGPQETQYF
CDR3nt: TGTGCCAGCAGTCCTCCGGGTCCGCAAGAGACCCAGTACTTC

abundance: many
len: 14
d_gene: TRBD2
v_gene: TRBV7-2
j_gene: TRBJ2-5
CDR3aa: CASSFLAAQETQYF
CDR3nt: TGTGCCAGCAGCTTTCTAGCGGCCCAAGAGACCCAGTACTTC

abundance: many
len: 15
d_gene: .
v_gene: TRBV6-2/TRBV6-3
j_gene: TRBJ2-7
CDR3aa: CASRPTSRNTYEQYF
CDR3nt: TGTGCCAGCAGGCCCACTAGCCGGAACACCTACGAGCAGTACTTC

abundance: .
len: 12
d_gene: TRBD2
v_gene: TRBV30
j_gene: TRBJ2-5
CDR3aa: CAWNSGGKTQYF
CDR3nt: TGTGCCTGGAATAGCGGGGGGAAGACCCAGTACTTC

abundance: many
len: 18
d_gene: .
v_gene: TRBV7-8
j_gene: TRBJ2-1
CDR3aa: CASSLLGPDYSSYNEQFF
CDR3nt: TGTGCCAGCAGCTTATTAGGGCCTGACTACAGCTCCTACAATGAGCAGTTCTTC

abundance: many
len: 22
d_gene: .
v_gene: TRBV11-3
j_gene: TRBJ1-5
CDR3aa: CASTRDNGPLGSSGRGNQPQHF
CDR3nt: TGTGCCAGCACCCGGGACAATGGACCATTGGGCTCGTCGGGAAGGGGCAATCAGCCCCAGCATTTT

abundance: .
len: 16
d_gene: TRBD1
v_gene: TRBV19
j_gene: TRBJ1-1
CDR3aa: CASSIRTGGSNTEAFF
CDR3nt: TGTGCCAGTAGTATACGGACAGGGGGCTCGAACACTGAAGCTTTCTTT

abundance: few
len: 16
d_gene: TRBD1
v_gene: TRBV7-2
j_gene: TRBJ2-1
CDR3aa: CASGPWDRAFGNEQFF
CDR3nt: TGTGCCAGCGGACCTTGGGACAGGGCTTTTGGGAATGAGCAGTTCTTC

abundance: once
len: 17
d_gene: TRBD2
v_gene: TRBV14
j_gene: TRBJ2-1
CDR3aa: CASSQDLGLAGDDEQFF
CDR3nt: TGTGCCAGCAGCCAAGATCTTGGACTAGCGGGAGATGATGAGCAGTTTTTC

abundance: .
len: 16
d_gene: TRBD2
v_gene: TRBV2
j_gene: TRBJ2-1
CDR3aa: CASSEIEAGGPDEQFF
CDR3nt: TGTGCCAGCAGTGAGATTGAGGCGGGGGGGCCAGATGAGCAGTTCTTC

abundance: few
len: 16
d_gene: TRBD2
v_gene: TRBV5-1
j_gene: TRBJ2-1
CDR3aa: CASSAGLAVSYNEQFF
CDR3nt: TGCGCCAGCAGCGCGGGACTAGCGGTCTCCTACAATGAGCAGTTCTTC

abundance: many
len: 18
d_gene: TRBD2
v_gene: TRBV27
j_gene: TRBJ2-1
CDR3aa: CASTKGELAGSSYNEQFF
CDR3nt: TGTGCCAGCACCAAAGGAGAACTAGCGGGAAGCTCCTACAATGAGCAGTTCTTC

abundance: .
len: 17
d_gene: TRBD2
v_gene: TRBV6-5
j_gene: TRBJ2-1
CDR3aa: CASKAGASGYSYNEQFF
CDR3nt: TGTGCCAGCAAGGCTGGGGCTAGCGGGTACTCCTACAATGAGCAGTTCTTC

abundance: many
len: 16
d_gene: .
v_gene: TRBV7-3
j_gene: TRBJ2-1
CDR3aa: CASSLSSGEGYNEQFF
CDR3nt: TGTGCCAGCAGCTTAAGTAGCGGCGAGGGCTACAATGAGCAGTTCTTC

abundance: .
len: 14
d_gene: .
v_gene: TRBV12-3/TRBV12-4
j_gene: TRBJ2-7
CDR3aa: CASSEQGYSYEQYF
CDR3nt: TGTGCCAGCAGTGAACAGGGTTACTCCTACGAGCAGTACTTC

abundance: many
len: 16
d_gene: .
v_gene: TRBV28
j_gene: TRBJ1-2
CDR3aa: CASSLTQGYGVYGYTF
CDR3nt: TGTGCCAGCAGCTTGACCCAGGGTTACGGTGTCTATGGCTACACCTTC

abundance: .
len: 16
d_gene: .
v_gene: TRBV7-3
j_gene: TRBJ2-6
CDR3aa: CASSPISGHGANVLTF
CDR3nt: TGTGCCAGCAGCCCGATATCAGGGCACGGGGCCAACGTCCTGACTTTC

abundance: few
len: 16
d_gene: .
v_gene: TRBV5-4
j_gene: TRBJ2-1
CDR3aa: CASTSTGGGASNEQFF
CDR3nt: TGTGCCAGCACCTCGACCGGAGGGGGGGCCTCCAATGAGCAGTTCTTC

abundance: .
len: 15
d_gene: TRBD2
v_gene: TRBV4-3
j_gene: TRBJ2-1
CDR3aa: CASSQSSGMADEQFF
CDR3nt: TGCGCCAGCAGCCAATCAAGCGGGATGGCGGATGAGCAGTTCTTC

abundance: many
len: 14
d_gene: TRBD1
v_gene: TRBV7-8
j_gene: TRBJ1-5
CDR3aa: CASSPRTGGDPQHF
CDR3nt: TGTGCCAGCAGCCCCCGGACAGGGGGTGATCCCCAGCATTTT

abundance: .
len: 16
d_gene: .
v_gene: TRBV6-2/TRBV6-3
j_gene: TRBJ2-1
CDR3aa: CASSYSFGGVWNEQFF
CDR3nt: TGTGCCAGCAGTTACTCGTTTGGCGGGGTCTGGAATGAGCAGTTCTTC

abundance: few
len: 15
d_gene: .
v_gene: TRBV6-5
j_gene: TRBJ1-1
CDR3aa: CASSSSRQANTEAFF
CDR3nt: TGTGCCAGCAGTTCCTCGAGACAGGCGAACACTGAAGCTTTCTTT

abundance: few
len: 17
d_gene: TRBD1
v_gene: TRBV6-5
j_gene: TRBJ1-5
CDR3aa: CASSPGQGTYSNQPQHF
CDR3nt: TGTGCCAGCAGTCCGGGACAGGGGACTTATAGCAATCAGCCCCAGCATTTT

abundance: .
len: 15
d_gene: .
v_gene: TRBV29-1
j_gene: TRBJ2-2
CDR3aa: CSVVVLLANTGELFF
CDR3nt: TGCAGCGTTGTGGTTCTCCTCGCGAACACCGGGGAGCTGTTTTTT

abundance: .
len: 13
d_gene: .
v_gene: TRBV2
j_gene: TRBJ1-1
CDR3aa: CASAQGPNTEAFF
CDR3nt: TGTGCCAGCGCTCAGGGACCGAACACTGAAGCTTTCTTT

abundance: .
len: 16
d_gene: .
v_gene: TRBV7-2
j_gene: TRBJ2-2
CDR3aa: CASSPWAVLGAGELFF
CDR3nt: TGTGCCAGCAGCCCATGGGCGGTATTAGGGGCCGGGGAGCTGTTTTTT

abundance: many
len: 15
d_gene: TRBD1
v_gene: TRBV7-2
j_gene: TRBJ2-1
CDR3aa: CASSSRDRVVNEQFF
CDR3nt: TGTGCCAGCAGCTCGCGGGACAGGGTCGTCAATGAGCAGTTCTTC

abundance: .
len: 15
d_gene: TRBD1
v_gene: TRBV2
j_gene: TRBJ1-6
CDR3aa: CASRAGTGDNSPLHF
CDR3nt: TGTGCCAGCAGGGCCGGGACAGGGGATAATTCACCCCTCCACTTT

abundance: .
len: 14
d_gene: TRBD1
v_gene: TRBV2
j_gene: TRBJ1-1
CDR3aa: CASRRTGESTEAFF
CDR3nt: TGTGCCAGCAGGCGGACAGGGGAGAGCACTGAAGCTTTCTTT

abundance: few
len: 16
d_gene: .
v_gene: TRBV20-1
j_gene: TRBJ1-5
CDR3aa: CSANPTGSYSNQPQHF
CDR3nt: TGCAGTGCCAACCCCACAGGGAGCTATAGCAATCAGCCCCAGCATTTT

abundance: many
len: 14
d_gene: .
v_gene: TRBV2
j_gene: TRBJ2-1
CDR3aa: CASSVLSSYNEQFF
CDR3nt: TGTGCCAGCAGTGTCCTCTCCTCCTACAATGAGCAGTTCTTC

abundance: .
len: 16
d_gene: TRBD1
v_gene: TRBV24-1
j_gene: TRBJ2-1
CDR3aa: CATSETGTGMKNEQFF
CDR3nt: TGTGCCACCAGTGAAACCGGGACAGGGATGAAGAATGAGCAGTTCTTC

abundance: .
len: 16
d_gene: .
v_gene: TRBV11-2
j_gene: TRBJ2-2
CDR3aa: CASSPPVRSNTGELFF
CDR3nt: TGTGCCAGCAGCCCTCCAGTACGGTCGAACACCGGGGAGCTGTTTTTT

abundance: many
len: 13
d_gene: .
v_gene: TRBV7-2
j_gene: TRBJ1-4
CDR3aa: CASSLEGGEKLFF
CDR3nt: TGTGCCAGCAGCTTAGAGGGTGGCGAAAAACTGTTTTTT

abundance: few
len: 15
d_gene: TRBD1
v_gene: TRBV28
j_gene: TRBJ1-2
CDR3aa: CASSLGRMTGDGYTF
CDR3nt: TGTGCCAGCAGTTTGGGCCGAATGACAGGGGATGGCTACACCTTC

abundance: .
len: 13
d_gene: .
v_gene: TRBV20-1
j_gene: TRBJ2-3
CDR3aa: CSAPFSVQDTQYF
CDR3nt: TGCAGTGCTCCTTTCTCCGTACAAGATACGCAGTATTTT

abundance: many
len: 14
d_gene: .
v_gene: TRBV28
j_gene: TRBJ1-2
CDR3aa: CASSLKGSRLGYTF
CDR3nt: TGTGCCAGCAGTTTAAAGGGTTCGCGCCTTGGCTACACCTTC

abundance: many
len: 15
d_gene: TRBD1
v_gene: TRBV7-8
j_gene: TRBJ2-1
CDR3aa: CASSFRQGVYNEQFF
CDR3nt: TGTGCCAGCAGCTTTAGACAGGGCGTCTACAATGAGCAGTTCTTC

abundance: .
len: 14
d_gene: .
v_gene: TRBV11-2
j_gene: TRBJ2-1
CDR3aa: CASSLGGLNGEQFF
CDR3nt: TGTGCCAGCAGCTTAGGGGGCCTGAATGGTGAGCAGTTCTTC

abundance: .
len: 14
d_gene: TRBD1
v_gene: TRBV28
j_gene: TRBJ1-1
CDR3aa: CASTLRTGYGRAFF
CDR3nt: TGTGCCAGCACTCTTCGGACAGGGTACGGAAGAGCTTTCTTT

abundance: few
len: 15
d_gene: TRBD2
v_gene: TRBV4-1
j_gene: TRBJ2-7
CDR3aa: CASSTAGRRNYEQYF
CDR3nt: TGCGCCAGCAGCACAGCGGGGCGTAGGAACTACGAGCAGTACTTC

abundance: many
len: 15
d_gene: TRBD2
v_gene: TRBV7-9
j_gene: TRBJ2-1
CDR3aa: CASSSGTSGYNEQFF
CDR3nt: TGTGCCAGCAGTTCCGGGACTAGCGGTTACAATGAGCAGTTCTTC

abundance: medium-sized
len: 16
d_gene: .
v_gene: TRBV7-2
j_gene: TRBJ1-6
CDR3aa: CASSLGIPGLNSPLHF
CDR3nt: TGTGCCAGCAGCTTAGGCATTCCGGGTTTGAATTCACCCCTCCACTTT

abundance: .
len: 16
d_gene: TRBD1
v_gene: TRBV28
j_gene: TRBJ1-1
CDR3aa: CASSPHQGARGAEAFF
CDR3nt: TGTGCCAGCAGTCCCCACCAGGGGGCCCGAGGCGCTGAAGCTTTCTTT

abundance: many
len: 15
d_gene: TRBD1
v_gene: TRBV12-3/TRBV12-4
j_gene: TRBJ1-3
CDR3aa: CASTPGGGFGNTIYF
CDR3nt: TGTGCCAGCACCCCAGGAGGGGGCTTTGGAAACACCATATATTTT

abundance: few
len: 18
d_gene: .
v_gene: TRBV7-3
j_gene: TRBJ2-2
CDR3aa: CASSLLYRKGGNTGELFF
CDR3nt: TGTGCCAGCAGCCTGTTATACCGAAAGGGAGGTAACACCGGGGAGCTGTTTTTT

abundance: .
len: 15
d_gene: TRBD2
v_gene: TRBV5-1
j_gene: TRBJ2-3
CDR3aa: CASSWSGGSTDTQYF
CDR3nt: TGCGCCAGCAGCTGGTCGGGAGGTAGTACAGATACGCAGTATTTT

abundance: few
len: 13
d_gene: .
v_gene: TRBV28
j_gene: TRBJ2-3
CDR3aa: CASSRTVTDTQYF
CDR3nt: TGTGCCAGCAGTAGGACAGTCACAGATACGCAGTATTTT

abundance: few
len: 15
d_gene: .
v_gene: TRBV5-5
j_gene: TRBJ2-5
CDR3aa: CASSVGTPGWETQYF
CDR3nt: TGTGCCAGCAGCGTCGGGACACCTGGATGGGAGACCCAGTACTTC

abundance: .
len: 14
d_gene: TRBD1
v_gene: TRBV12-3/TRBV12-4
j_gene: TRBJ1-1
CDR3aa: CASSFDRGNTEAFF
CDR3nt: TGTGCCAGCAGTTTCGACAGGGGGAACACTGAAGCTTTCTTT

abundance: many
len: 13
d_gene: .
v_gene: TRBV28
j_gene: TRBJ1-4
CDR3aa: CASSLTGSEKLFF
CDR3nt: TGTGCCAGCAGTTTAACAGGGTCTGAAAAACTGTTTTTT

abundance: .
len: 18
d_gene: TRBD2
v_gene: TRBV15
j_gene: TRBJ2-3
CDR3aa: CATSPYGRAASSTDTQYF
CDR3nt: TGTGCCACCAGCCCATACGGGAGGGCCGCGTCTAGCACAGATACGCAGTATTTT

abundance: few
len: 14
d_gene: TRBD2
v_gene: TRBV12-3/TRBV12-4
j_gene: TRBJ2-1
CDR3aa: CASSYASGENEQFF
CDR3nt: TGTGCCAGCAGTTATGCTAGCGGGGAAAATGAGCAGTTCTTC

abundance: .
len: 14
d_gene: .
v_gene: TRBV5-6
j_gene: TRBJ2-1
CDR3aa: CASSFGTSYNEQFF
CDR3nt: TGTGCCAGCAGCTTCGGGACGAGTTACAATGAGCAGTTCTTC

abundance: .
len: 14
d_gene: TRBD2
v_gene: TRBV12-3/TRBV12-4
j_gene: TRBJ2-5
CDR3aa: CASSFGGGSETQYF
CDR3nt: TGTGCCAGCAGTTTTGGGGGGGGGTCAGAGACCCAGTACTTC

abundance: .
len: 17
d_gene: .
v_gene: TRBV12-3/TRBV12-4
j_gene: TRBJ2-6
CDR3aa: CASSLYETTSGANVLTF
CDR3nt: TGTGCCAGCAGTTTATACGAGACAACCTCTGGGGCCAACGTCCTGACTTTC